This passage covers 31 T cell receptor beta chains from one sample sequenced in a study of CD4 T cells in relation to SARS-CoV-2 and coronaviruses. This table comes from immunoSEQ multiplex PCR, and its TCRdb copy is limited to in-frame clones, with some not included. The sample has about 15,000 clones, around four fifths seen once; the top ten hold more than 15%. Which antigens these TCRs recognize remains unknown. Before the COVID-19 pandemic, during about 2010-2018, CD4+ T cells were taken from unexposed donors. CD4+ T cells were isolated from the cells after less than 13 days of culture. The sequenced material came from CD4+ T cells from PBMCs, cultured in vitro. The receptors shown here come from a human donor in good health.

This clone has only a few counts. V gene TRBV6-2 or TRBV6-3 combines with J gene TRBJ2-7, with D uncertain. V gave up 6 bases and J gave up 0 bases, with 6 bases separating them. The CDR3 has 12 amino acids. Germline CDR1 and CDR2: MNHEY and SVGEGT. CDR3 nucleotide sequence: TGTGCCAGCAGCCCCCGCTCCTACGAGCAGTACTTC. It encodes CASSPRSYEQYF.

The chain links TRBV25-1 to TRBJ1-2; D perhaps matches TRBD1 (5 bases). The CDR3 loop spans 15 amino acids. CDR1 is MGHDK and CDR2 is SYGVNS in the germline V gene. The V gene lost 3 bases and the J gene lost 0 bases, with 11 bases spanning the gap. CDR3 protein: CASSDHRSANYGYTF. CDR3 sequence (DNA): TGTGCCAGCAGTGACCACAGGTCCGCTAACTATGGCTACACCTTC.

This clone was picked up a small number of times. The chain has TRBV19 and TRBJ1-5; D is possibly TRBD1 (5 bases). The germline gives CDR1 LNHDA, CDR2 SQIVND (reference sequence). CDR3 length equals 16 residues. V lost 5 bases to trimming and J lost 2 bases, with 16 bases between them. The CDR3 loop is CASSEWGIHRNQPQHF. CDR3 bases: TGTGCCAGTAGTGAGTGGGGGATACATCGCAATCAGCCCCAGCATTTT.

The chain is built from TRBV18 and TRBJ1-3; the match to TRBD1 covers 8 bases. The CDR3 consists of 16 residues. Unmatched junction bases numbered 4, after V lost 3 bases and J lost 0 bases. Germline V gene lookup returns CDR1 KGHSH and CDR2 LQKENI. The CDR3 protein is CASSPDRDISGNTIYF. CDR3 DNA sequence: TGTGCCAGCTCACCGGACAGGGACATCTCTGGAAACACCATATATTTT.

The chain couples TRBV30 to TRBJ1-1; tentatively, D is TRBD1 (6 bases). V dropped 5 bases and J dropped 4 bases, with 20 bases sitting between them. Germline V gene data show CDR1 as GTSNPN and CDR2 as SVGIG (reference sequence). This CDR3 comprises 15 residues. For the CDR3, the DNA is TGTGCCTGGGGACTACAGGGCTTGGTGACCACTGAAGCTTTCTTT. It yields the protein CAWGLQGLVTTEAFF. The entire variable domain, with the rest obtained from reference TRBV30 and TRBJ1-1, is as follows: SQTIHQWPATLVQPVGSPLSLECTVEGTSNPNLYWYRQAAGRGLQLLFYSVGIGQISSEVPQNLSASRPQDRQFILSSKKLLLSDSGFYLCAWGLQGLVTTEAFFGQGTRLTVV.

V is TRBV9 and J is TRBJ1-5; a weak D match, TRBD1 (5 bases). Germline V gene sequence: CDR1 SGDLS, CDR2 YYNGEE. The CDR3 sequence is 16 residues long. Trimming pared 3 bases from V and 0 bases from J, leaving 13 bases between. CDR3 bases: TGTGCCAGCAGCGCCGGGGGGGGGAATAGCAATCAGCCCCAGCATTTT. This translates into CASSAGGGNSNQPQHF.

The chain has TRBV7-9 and TRBJ2-7; 8 bases agree with TRBD2. The CDR3 is made up of 18 amino acids. The V and J ends lost 0 bases and 0 bases, in that order; junction bases with no gene match: 10. The germline CDR1 and CDR2 sequences are SEHNR and FQNEAQ (reference sequence). CDR3 sequence (DNA): TGTGCCAGCAGCTTAGCGACTAGCGCGGCATCGAGCTCCTACGAGCAGTACTTC. Translating gives CASSLATSAASSSYEQYF.

This clone appeared a single time. This chain links TRBV13 with TRBJ2-7; 14 bases align to TRBD2. V lost 5 bases to trimming and J lost 1 base; unmatched junction nucleotides: 7. Germline V gives CDR1 PRHDT, CDR2 FYEKMQ (reference sequence). The CDR3 extends over 17 amino acids. CDR3 DNA sequence: TGTGCCAGCAGCCCACTTGGACTAGCGGGAGGATCCTACGAGCAGTACTTC. Its protein is CASSPLGLAGGSYEQYF.

The V and J genes are TRBV28 and TRBJ1-5, with D maybe TRBD1 (5 bases). V lost 8 bases to trimming and J lost 6 bases, with 14 bases between them. This CDR3 contains 13 residues. The V gene's germline CDR1 is MDHEN and CDR2 SYDVKM. The CDR3 reads CASHASGGQPQHF. CDR3 sequence (DNA): TGTGCCAGCCACGCCTCGGGGGGTCAGCCCCAGCATTTT.

This chain connects TRBV12-3 or TRBV12-4 to TRBJ1-1; D gene unclear. CDR3 length: 11 amino acids. V shed 2 bases and J shed 11 bases, with 9 bases lying between them. This CDR3 reads CASSLRRTAFF. The DNA for the CDR3 is TGTGCCAGCAGTTTACGCAGGACGGCTTTCTTT.

V gene TRBV19 combines with J gene TRBJ2-3; 8 bases line up with TRBD1. Germline-derived CDR1 and CDR2 are LNHDA and SQIVND (reference sequence). J lost 2 bases, V lost 10 bases, and 8 bases had no gene match. The CDR3 consists of 14 residues. CDR3 nucleotides: TGTGCCACTGTCGACAGGGGATCCACAGATACGCAGTATTTT. It is translated as CATVDRGSTDTQYF.

The chain links TRBV24-1 to TRBJ2-3; D perhaps matches TRBD2 (5 bases). This CDR3 has 15 residues. Germline V CDR1 and CDR2: KGHDR, SFDVKD. V gave up 4 bases and J gave up 7 bases, with 17 bases separating them. As DNA, the CDR3 is TGTGCCACCAGTGACCAAGGATCTAGCACTAATACGCAGTATTTT. This sequence encodes CATSDQGSSTNTQYF.

This clone was seen only once. The chain is built from TRBV7-8 and TRBJ1-5; 7 bases fit TRBD1. Trimming cost V 1 base and J 0 bases; bases outside gene matches: 6. From germline, CDR1 is SGHVS and CDR2 FQNEAQ. CDR3 length: 17 amino acids. CDR3 region: CASSLGIGQDSNQPQHF. For the CDR3, the DNA is TGTGCCAGCAGCTTAGGGATAGGACAGGATAGCAATCAGCCCCAGCATTTT.

The chain carries TRBV5-1 and TRBJ2-1; 7 positions match TRBD2. There are 15 residues in the CDR3. Germline CDR1 and CDR2: SGHRS and YFSETQ. The V gene end was trimmed by 6 bases and the J gene end by 5 bases; junction bases not matched to a gene: 11. The CDR3 DNA is TGCGCCAGCAAGGGAGGGGCTAGCGTGGACAATGAGCAGTTCTTC. It specifies CASKGGASVDNEQFF.

The chain joins TRBV10-3 to TRBJ2-7; D may be TRBD1 (5 bases). V gave up 8 bases and J gave up 1 base, with 9 bases separating them. CDR3 length equals 12 residues. Germline loops: CDR1 ENHRY, CDR2 SYGVKD. The CDR3 sequence is CAIGRESYEQYF. The CDR3 nucleotides are TGTGCCATCGGCAGGGAATCCTACGAGCAGTACTTC.

The chain uses TRBV7-3 and TRBJ2-7; D is tentatively TRBD1 or TRBD2 (5 bases each). Germline-derived CDR1 and CDR2 are SGHTA and FQGTGA. V lost 5 bases and J 3 bases, leaving 11 bases between the germline ends. The CDR3 extends over 13 amino acids. Here the CDR3 DNA reads TGTGCCAGCAGCGGGGGTTCGGACTACGAGCAGTACTTC. Amino acid sequence: CASSGGSDYEQYF.

The chain is built from TRBV27 and TRBJ1-4; possibly TRBD1 for D (6 bases). Germline V gene data show CDR1 as MNHEY and CDR2 as SMNVEV (reference sequence). The CDR3 runs to 16 residues. Trimming cost V 0 bases and J 6 bases, with 14 bases left between them. The CDR3 sequence is CASSLSTGGLDEKLFF. The CDR3, as DNA: TGTGCCAGCAGTTTATCTACTGGGGGCCTGGATGAAAAACTGTTTTTT.

V and J are TRBV4-1 and TRBJ2-7; a weak D match, TRBD1 (6 bases). The CDR3 loop spans 17 amino acids. The ends were cut back, 2 bases at V and 4 bases at J, with 21 bases in the middle. Germline CDR1 is MGHRA and CDR2 is YSYEKL. The CDR3 DNA follows: TGCGCCAGCAGCCAACCCACAGGACAGAGTCGGGCTTACGAGCAGTACTTC. Translation gives CASSQPTGQSRAYEQYF.

This clone came up once. The chain links TRBV2 to TRBJ1-5; 8 bases are shared with TRBD1. Germline CDR1 and CDR2: SNHLY and FYNNEI. Germline trimming cut 10 bases from V and 7 bases from J; bases unmatched to any gene: 12. This CDR3 spans 14 amino acids. In DNA, the CDR3 is TGTGCCATTAGTGGGCAGACAGGGGTGCAGCCCCAGCATTTT. Translated: CAISGQTGVQPQHF.

Written as DNA, the CDR3 is TGTGCCACCAGTGCCCGACAGGGATCTAACGGCTACACCTTC. Translation: CATSARQGSNGYTF. The genes are TRBV24-1 and TRBJ1-2; 7 nucleotides agree with TRBD1. This CDR3 is built from 14 residues. CDR1 and CDR2 (germline): KGHDR, SFDVKD. The V segment lost 5 bases and the J segment 8 bases; nucleotides outside the gene matches: 10.

This clone occurred a few times. The chain is built from TRBV10-3 and TRBJ1-1, with no clear D. Germline loops: CDR1 ENHRY, CDR2 SYGVKD. The CDR3 consists of 10 residues. The germline V and J ends were trimmed by 9 bases and 9 bases, with 11 bases remaining between them. The CDR3 is CAIGQEKAFF. CDR3 nucleotide sequence: TGTGCCATTGGGCAAGAAAAAGCTTTCTTT.

This clone occurred once. The V call is TRBV13, the J call TRBJ1-5; D gene unclear. The CDR3 has 14 amino acids. Germline V gives CDR1 PRHDT, CDR2 FYEKMQ (reference sequence). Trimming left V 0 bases short and J 1 base short, with 4 bases between. As DNA, the CDR3 is TGTGCCAGCAGCTTAGGACAGAGCAATCAGCCCCAGCATTTT. This translates into CASSLGQSNQPQHF. Using reference TRBV13 and TRBJ1-5 for the parts outside the CDR3, the full variable domain is AAGVIQSPRHLIKEKRETATLKCYPIPRHDTVYWYQQGPGQDPQFLISFYEKMQSDKGSIPDRFSAQQFSDYHSELNMSSLELGDSALYFCASSLGQSNQPQHFGDGTRLSIL.

This clone turned up a few times. The chain has TRBV10-1 and TRBJ2-7, with D maybe TRBD2 (5 bases). V was clipped by 3 bases and J by 4 bases, with 7 bases between them. The length of the CDR3 is 12 residues. Per the germline V gene, CDR1 is WNHNN and CDR2 is SYGVQD (reference sequence). This CDR3 is CASSDGGYEQYF. CDR3 DNA sequence: TGCGCCAGCAGTGACGGAGGATACGAGCAGTACTTC.

This clone was seen a single time. The chain carries TRBV27 and TRBJ2-1; 8 positions match TRBD2. The V gene's germline CDR1 is MNHEY and CDR2 SMNVEV (reference sequence). There are 16 residues in the CDR3. V dropped 4 bases and J dropped 5; count of bases not matched to a gene: 10. CDR3 residues: CASSSRTSWPNNEQFF. CDR3 bases: TGTGCCAGCAGTTCTCGGACTAGCTGGCCTAACAATGAGCAGTTCTTC.

The chain carries TRBV18 and TRBJ1-5, with D uncertain. CDR3 length: 16 amino acids. Germline V gene data show CDR1 as KGHSH and CDR2 as LQKENI. Trimming removed 1 base at V and 3 bases at J, with 13 bases between. The CDR3 DNA follows: TGTGCCAGCTCACCACAGGGAGGGTTTGTCAATCAGCCCCAGCATTTT. Translating it yields CASSPQGGFVNQPQHF.

This clone is a singleton in its sample. V and J are TRBV12-3 or TRBV12-4 and TRBJ2-1, with D unclear. V lost 4 bases and J 7 bases, leaving 5 bases between the germline ends. The CDR3 runs to 11 residues. In nucleotides, the CDR3 is TGTGCCAGCAGTTCCTTGAATGAGCAGTTCTTC. Its translation is CASSSLNEQFF.

The rearrangement joins TRBV24-1 to TRBJ2-5, with a possible D match to TRBD1 (6 bases). The CDR3 totals 16 residues. Germline assignment: CDR1 KGHDR and CDR2 SFDVKD. Trimming took off 4 bases at V and 4 bases at J, with 18 bases between the two ends. The CDR3 spells CATSDSDSVGLETQYF. The CDR3 DNA follows: TGTGCCACCAGTGACTCGGACAGCGTGGGGCTAGAGACCCAGTACTTC.

The chain has TRBV6-4 and TRBJ2-7; TRBD2 might be the D (6 bases). Germline assignment: CDR1 MRHNA and CDR2 SNTAGT. This CDR3 is 14 amino acids long. V was cut by 3 bases and J by 6 bases, with 15 bases left in between. CDR3 sequence (DNA): TGTGCCAGCAGTGAAATGCCCGCCGGGGGCGAGCAGTACTTC. Its translation is CASSEMPAGGEQYF.

The V and J genes are TRBV5-1 and TRBJ2-1; the D is unclear. The V and J ends lost 0 bases and 7 bases respectively, with 5 bases between them. Germline V gene data show CDR1 as SGHRS and CDR2 as YFSETQ. The CDR3 runs to 12 residues. The CDR3 is CASSLEVNEQFF. CDR3 DNA sequence: TGCGCCAGCAGCTTGGAAGTGAATGAGCAGTTCTTC.

In its sample, this clone was seen once. V usage is TRBV5-1 and J usage is TRBJ2-2, with 7 bases matching TRBD1. In germline, CDR1 is SGHRS, CDR2 YFSETQ. The CDR3 is 16 residues long. V dropped 0 bases and J dropped 1; count of bases not matched to a gene: 3. The CDR3 nucleotides are TGCGCCAGCAGCTTGGAGGGGGCCTTGAACACCGGGGAGCTGTTTTTT. Its translation: CASSLEGALNTGELFF.

The chain joins TRBV9 to TRBJ2-1; TRBD2 aligns across 7 bases. CDR1 is SGDLS, CDR2 YYNGEE, per germline. CDR3 length: 16 residues. With 0 bases clipped from V and 7 bases from J, the junction kept 10 bases outside the gene matches. CDR3 in DNA: TGTGCCAGCAGCGTAGGAGGGAGGGAGGGATGGAATGAGCAGTTCTTC. Translated, it gives CASSVGGREGWNEQFF.